A single sample is the source of the 22 T cell receptor beta chains below, sequenced in a study of response to subunit inactivated influenza vaccine. Via MiXCR, TCRdb re-called the RT-PCR reads, giving one row per CDR3 protein. The sample contains about 800,000 distinct CDR3 sequences, 20% to 25% of which appear only once. The sequencing used PBMCs from blood, collected 5 days after vaccination. Receptors were obtained from a man in his fifties who received an inactivated influenza vaccine.

Details on this clonotype: Sequence at one end of the junction differs from germline and may be a read error. The rearrangement joins TRBV28 to TRBJ2-7; TRBD2 matches at 11 bases. Germline V gene lookup returns CDR1 MDHEN and CDR2 SYDVKM. The CDR3 consists of 17 residues. For the CDR3, the DNA is TGTGCCTGCAGTATAAACACTCGTAGCGGGAGGGTCTACGAGCAGTACTTC. It encodes CACSINTRSGRVYEQYF.

The chain employs TRBV10-2 and TRBJ2-5; 12 nucleotides line up with TRBD2. This CDR3 region has 17 residues. The germline V gene encodes CDR1 WSHSY and CDR2 SAAADI. Trimming at V came to 4 bases and at J to 1 base, leaving 7 bases not matched to a gene. CDR3 amino acids: CASSAASGGVLQETQYF. DNA of the CDR3: TGCGCCAGCAGTGCAGCTAGCGGGGGGGTCCTCCAAGAGACCCAGTACTTC.

This rearrangement joins TRBV20-1 to TRBJ1-5; D perhaps matches TRBD1 (6 bases). The V end lost 0 bases, the J end lost 4 bases, and 16 bases lay between the germline ends. The CDR3 is 16 residues long. Germline V gives CDR1 DFQATT, CDR2 SNEGSKA (reference sequence). The CDR3 DNA is TGCAGTGCTAGAGACACAGGGAGGGGTGGGAATCAGCCCCAGCATTTT. The encoded protein is CSARDTGRGGNQPQHF.

The chain uses TRBV18 and TRBJ2-5; no clear D. Trimming stripped 3 bases from V and 2 bases from J, with 10 bases between. CDR3 length: 14 amino acids. Looked up from germline, CDR1 is KGHSH and CDR2 is LQKENI. The CDR3 region is CASSPGSLQETQYF. The CDR3 bases are TGTGCCAGCTCACCGGGCAGCTTACAAGAGACCCAGTACTTC.

This clonotype was detected a few times. CDR3 sequence reads: CASSRQGTDTEAFF. CDR3 bases: TGCGCCAGCAGCAGACAGGGGACTGACACTGAAGCTTTCTTT. V and J are TRBV4-3 and TRBJ1-1, with 8 bases aligning to TRBD1. The germline CDR1 and CDR2 sequences are LGHNA and YSLEER. The CDR3 runs 14 residues. V lost 5 bases and J lost 3; bases outside the gene matches: 5.

This clonotype occurred a few times. The J gene is TRBJ1-1, the V gene TRBV19; D unresolved. V lost 2 bases to trimming and J lost 1 base, with 2 bases between them. The CDR3 is made up of 12 amino acids. Germline CDR1 reads LNHDA; CDR2 reads SQIVND (reference sequence). CDR3 in amino acids: CASSIQNTEAFF. DNA for the CDR3: TGTGCCAGTAGTATACAGAACACTGAAGCTTTCTTT.

The chain uses TRBV21-1 and TRBJ2-7; TRBD1 was called by the table and not checked on the DNA. TRBV21-1 constitutes a pseudogene. The CDR3 covers 14 residues. The CDR3 DNA reads TGTGCCGGATACAGTTACCGGGACAGGGGGCAATCGAACTTC. This codes for CAGYSYRDRGQSNF.

This clonotype was observed a few times. This chain uses TRBV28 with TRBJ2-5; 7 bases are a match to TRBD2. This CDR3 region has 13 residues. V lost 6 bases to trimming and J lost 5 bases; unmatched junction nucleotides: 6. Per the germline V gene, CDR1 is MDHEN and CDR2 is SYDVKM. CDR3 coding DNA: TGTGCCAGCAGCACGACTAGCATCGAGACCCAGTACTTC. The encoded protein is CASSTTSIETQYF.

This clonotype was counted only a few times. This chain links TRBV20-1 with TRBJ2-1; D not certain. Germline-derived CDR1 and CDR2 are DFQATT and SNEGSKA (reference sequence). Trimming removed 3 bases at V and 2 bases at J, with 11 bases between. The CDR3 extends over 14 amino acids. The CDR3 nucleotides are TGCAGTGCTAGTTTTTCCTTGACCTACAATGAGCAGTTCTTC. It yields the protein CSASFSLTYNEQFF.

This chain joins TRBV7-9 and TRBJ2-1; D gene ambiguous. Germline lookup yields CDR1 SEHNR and CDR2 FQNEAQ (reference sequence). Trimming took off 7 bases at V and 6 bases at J, with 13 bases between the two ends. This CDR3 has 13 amino acids. Here the CDR3 reads CASTVAQFNEQFF. CDR3 sequence (DNA): TGTGCCAGCACGGTGGCGCAGTTCAATGAGCAGTTCTTC.

The chain joins TRBV4-3 to TRBJ1-3; unclear D gene. Trimming left V 0 bases short and J 0 bases short, with 6 bases between. CDR3 length equals 15 residues. Germline V lookup: CDR1 LGHNA, CDR2 YSLEER. The CDR3 bases are TGCGCCAGCAGCCAAGATTACAGCTCTGGAAACACCATATATTTT. Protein product: CASSQDYSSGNTIYF.

The rearrangement joins TRBV29-1 to TRBJ2-7, with 7 bases aligning to TRBD2. CDR1 and CDR2 (germline): SQVTM, ANQGSEA. This CDR3 is built from 13 residues. The ends lost 4 bases at V and 0 bases at J; junction bases unmatched: 3. Here the CDR3 DNA reads TGCAGCGTTGTCGGGAGGACCTCCTACGAGCAGTACTTC. Protein: CSVVGRTSYEQYF.

This sequence joins TRBV3-1 and TRBJ2-6, with D maybe TRBD1 (7 bases). Deletions cut 3 bases from V and 4 bases from J, with 25 bases between. The CDR3 covers 20 residues. Germline lookup yields CDR1 LGHDT and CDR2 YNNKEL (reference sequence). The CDR3 protein is CASSHPSGGGMSGGANVLTF. The CDR3 DNA reads TGTGCCAGCAGCCATCCCTCAGGGGGAGGAATGTCGGGAGGGGCCAACGTCCTGACTTTC.

Only a few counts were recorded for this clonotype. The chain recombines TRBV20-1 with TRBJ2-2, with D possibly called TRBD1 or TRBD2 (5 bases each). Trimming left V 2 bases short and J 0 bases short, with 13 bases between. The CDR3 is 16 residues long. Germline V CDR1 and CDR2: DFQATT, SNEGSKA (reference sequence). CDR3 in amino acids: CSARWSGHTNTGELFF. The CDR3 DNA follows: TGCAGTGCTAGATGGAGCGGACATACGAACACCGGGGAGCTGTTTTTT.

This clonotype was recorded a few times. The V gene is TRBV11-2, the J gene TRBJ2-7; TRBD1 might be the D (6 bases). The germline gives CDR1 SGHAT, CDR2 FQNNGV. V was trimmed by 3 bases and J by 2 bases, leaving 11 bases between them. The CDR3 length is 14 residues. CDR3 amino acids: CASSLRAGAYEQYF. The DNA of the CDR3 is TGTGCCAGCAGCTTGCGGGCAGGGGCCTACGAGCAGTACTTC.

This clonotype was observed at least ten times. V gene TRBV7-9 combines with J gene TRBJ2-7, with a tentative D call TRBD1 (7 bases). V lost 1 base to trimming and J lost 3 bases, with 13 bases between them. The germline V gene encodes CDR1 SEHNR and CDR2 FQNEAQ (reference sequence). The CDR3 sequence is 15 residues long. CDR3 DNA: TGTGCCAGCAGCTTAGTGGGCAGGGGGGACTACGAGCAGTACTTC. Protein product: CASSLVGRGDYEQYF.

A single count supports this clonotype. The genes are TRBV30 and TRBJ1-1; D uncertain. The CDR3 is made up of 13 amino acids. Trimming left V 3 bases short and J 3 bases short, with 11 bases between. The germline V gene encodes CDR1 GTSNPN and CDR2 SVGIG (reference sequence). This CDR3 is CAWRIEVYTEAFF. DNA for the CDR3: TGTGCCTGGAGGATAGAGGTGTACACTGAAGCTTTCTTT.

CDR3 sequence reads: CASSQDTGDAQPQHF. The CDR3 DNA reads TGCGCCAGCAGCCAAGATACGGGGGACGCTCAGCCCCAGCATTTT. The V and J genes are TRBV4-3 and TRBJ1-5; perhaps TRBD1 as D (5 bases). Germline V lookup: CDR1 LGHNA, CDR2 YSLEER. CDR3 length: 15 amino acids. Trimming shortened V by 0 bases and J by 6 bases, and 12 bases separated the two germline ends.

This clonotype was detected a few times. The chain combines TRBV30 with TRBJ2-2, with 8 bases that match TRBD1. The CDR3 extends over 14 amino acids. V gave up 3 bases and J gave up 6 bases; unmatched junction bases: 6. Germline V lookup: CDR1 GTSNPN, CDR2 SVGIG (reference sequence). CDR3 sequence reads: CAWRWDRKAGELFF. For the CDR3, the DNA is TGTGCCTGGAGGTGGGACAGGAAAGCCGGGGAGCTGTTTTTT. Filled out from reference TRBV30 and TRBJ2-2, the complete variable domain reads SQTIHQWPATLVQPVGSPLSLECTVEGTSNPNLYWYRQAAGRGLQLLFYSVGIGQISSEVPQNLSASRPQDRQFILSSKKLLLSDSGFYLCAWRWDRKAGELFFGEGSRLTVL.

The genes are TRBV6-6 and TRBJ1-1; tentatively, D is TRBD1 (5 bases). This CDR3 is 13 amino acids long. Germline V lookup: CDR1 MNHNY, CDR2 SVGAGI (reference sequence). Between the trimmed V and J ends, which lost 6 bases and 0 bases, there was a span of 8 bases. The CDR3 here is CASRGRLNTEAFF. The CDR3 nucleotides read TGTGCCAGCAGGGGACGGCTGAACACTGAAGCTTTCTTT.

CDR3 region: CASSPPSLDRRKPEQFF. CDR3 coding DNA: TGTGCCAGCAGCCCTCCATCGCTAGACAGACGGAAGCCTGAGCAGTTCTTC. V usage is TRBV11-2 and J usage is TRBJ2-1; tentatively, D is TRBD1 (5 bases). V gave up 5 bases and J gave up 9 bases, with 26 bases separating them. Germline V gene data show CDR1 as SGHAT and CDR2 as FQNNGV. The CDR3 covers 17 residues.

This chain connects TRBV29-1 to TRBJ2-7; D remains unclear. This CDR3 region has 14 residues. V was clipped by 5 bases and J by 1 base, with 15 bases between them. Germline V gene sequence: CDR1 SQVTM, CDR2 ANQGSEA. The CDR3 DNA reads as TGCAGCGTTCAAGCCGGGTCGCCGTCCTACGAGCAGTACTTC. Translating gives CSVQAGSPSYEQYF.